The rows below give T cell receptor beta chains drawn from one sample of a study of OX40 agonist ivuxolimab in advanced cancers. Data came from immunoSEQ multiplex PCR; TCRdb stores just in-frame clones and leaves some out. The sample shows tens of thousands of clones, 65% to 85% of them seen only once. Sequencing was performed on CD4+ or CD8+ T cells sorted from blood, taken in a trial of the OX40 agonist ivuxolimab. Every receptor here comes from an adult with an advanced solid tumor such as melanoma, head and neck, liver or kidney cancer. CDR3s include the opening cysteine and the closing phenylalanine or tryptophan. For some rows the clone size is stated as once, few or many, or as a class when expanded; others skip it.

V gene	J gene	clone size	CDR3 protein
TRBV28	TRBJ2-7	-	CASSLYSTPYEQYF
TRBV7-2	TRBJ2-3	-	CASSFHADTQYF
TRBV5-1	TRBJ2-5	-	CASSLGTAQGTQYF
TRBV5-3	TRBJ1-3	once	CARSSNRWGARISGNTIYF
TRBV19	TRBJ1-3	-	CASLDGSSGNTIYF
TRBV5-1	TRBJ1-2	-	CASSLSLIGAGETAYGYTF
TRBV7-8	TRBJ2-5	-	CASTGSSETQYF
TRBV7-9	TRBJ1-6	-	CASSARPLGGSPLHF
TRBV5-5	TRBJ2-1	-	CASSFRTSLLSSYNEQFF
TRBV9	TRBJ1-1	-	CASSVEGTEAFF
TRBV6-1	TRBJ1-1	-	CASSRQLRDTEAFF
TRBV21-1	TRBJ2-7	once	CASSKGGPYEQYF
TRBV27	TRBJ2-7	-	CASSPVASGINEQYF